A single sample gave rise to the 5 T cell receptor beta chains below, sequenced in a study of T cells in Graves' hyperthyroidism and ophthalmopathy. RNA transcripts yielded amplified TCR beta CDR3 regions. The TCR CDR3 first-round RT-PCR relied on the HTBI primer set. TCRdb re-called the multiplex PCR reads with MiXCR, one entry per CDR3 protein. The table has hundreds of thousands of distinct CDR3 sequences, more than 14% seen once. Sequencing was performed on blood. The origin of the receptors is a woman in her forties or fifties with Graves' ophthalmopathy.

The chain has TRBV29-1 and TRBJ1-3; D possibly corresponds to TRBD1 (5 bases). The germline V gene has CDR1 SQVTM and CDR2 ANQGSEA. Trimming left V 7 bases short and J 4 bases short, with 8 bases between. The CDR3 is 11 residues long. The CDR3 sequence is CSGGNGNTIYF. DNA for the CDR3: TGCAGCGGGGGGAACGGAAACACCATATATTTT.

The chain has TRBV28 and TRBJ2-1; TRBD2 matches at 11 bases. V was clipped by 10 bases and J by 6 bases; unmatched bases: 5. Germline-derived CDR1 and CDR2 are MDHEN and SYDVKM. The CDR3 sequence is 13 residues long. In nucleotides, the CDR3 is TGTGCCACACTAGCGGGGGACTCCAATGAGCAGTTCTTC. As protein: CATLAGDSNEQFF.

This clonotype was seen repeatedly, ten times or more. This rearrangement joins TRBV5-1 to TRBJ1-1; D ambiguous. The V gene's germline CDR1 is SGHRS and CDR2 YFSETQ. The V and J ends lost 1 base and 1 base respectively, with 5 bases between them. This CDR3 spans 13 amino acids. CDR3 in amino acids: CASSLQTNTEAFF. The DNA of the CDR3 is TGCGCCAGCAGCTTGCAGACGAACACTGAAGCTTTCTTT.

This clonotype has more than one count but fewer than ten. This sequence joins TRBV19 and TRBJ1-1, with D perhaps TRBD1 (6 bases). CDR1 LNHDA and CDR2 SQIVND come from the germline V gene (reference sequence). The CDR3 has 16 amino acids. Trimming pared 8 bases from V and 1 base from J, leaving 20 bases between. The CDR3 is CASRPFPRTANTEAFF. DNA for the CDR3: TGTGCCAGTCGCCCATTCCCGCGGACAGCGAACACTGAAGCTTTCTTT.

This clonotype has at least ten counts. A junction end diverges from the germline sequence, so it may reflect a read error. In DNA form, the CDR3 reads TGCGCCAGCAGCTTGGAGATGAACACTGAAGCTTTCTTT. Translating it yields CASSLEMNTEAFF. The chain links TRBV12-3 or TRBV12-4 to TRBJ1-1; D gene unclear. The CDR3 runs 13 residues.